These T cell receptor beta chains were read from a single sample in a study of shared T cell receptors in the human thymus. Method: immunoSEQ multiplex PCR; TCRdb's copy keeps in-frame clones and lacks some. The repertoire holds some 760,000 clones, with 70% to 90% as singletons. Separately, the same data were catalogued under a study of human thymus T cells.

The sample was thymocytes. These receptors all come from a girl under three years old with a congenital heart defect. Each CDR3 is given with its conserved first and last residue. Size is stated for part of the rows, as once, few or many counts, or as a class when the clone is expanded.

v_gene: TRBV14
j_gene: TRBJ2-1
abundance: once
CDR3aa: CASSQAPSGGNYNEQFF

v_gene: TRBV27
j_gene: TRBJ1-2
abundance: NA
CDR3aa: CASTQDRDPTNYGYTF

v_gene: TRBV7-9
j_gene: TRBJ1-1
abundance: once
CDR3aa: CASSAPGGTEAFF

v_gene: TRBV7-2
j_gene: TRBJ1-3
abundance: NA
CDR3aa: CASSVDRVGNTIYF

v_gene: TRBV2
j_gene: TRBJ1-2
abundance: NA
CDR3aa: CASSKDARGLGYGYTF

v_gene: TRBV5-6
j_gene: TRBJ2-7
abundance: NA
CDR3aa: CASSTHRDYPSEQYF

v_gene: TRBV6-1
j_gene: TRBJ1-1
abundance: NA
CDR3aa: CATTTGWGNTEAFF

v_gene: TRBV5-3
j_gene: TRBJ2-1
abundance: NA
CDR3aa: CARSRISGGVDNEQFF

v_gene: TRBV19
j_gene: TRBJ1-5
abundance: NA
CDR3aa: CASSWGGEFYSNQPQHF

v_gene: TRBV2
j_gene: TRBJ2-1
abundance: NA
CDR3aa: CGTGRTPLSSYNEQFF